This T cell receptor beta chain emerged from a study of blood T cell repertoires in COVID-19. Study summary: The samples span acute and convalescent COVID-19 from the United States, Italy and Spain. T cells, B-cell-depleted T cells, or PBMCs supplied cDNA or gDNA.

Seattle's enrolled individuals joined amid active infection and were then monitored longitudinally. The assay was immunoSEQ multiplex PCR, and TCRdb's table has in-frame clones only and misses some. The table has 200,000 to 300,000 clones, approximately 86% seen once. The CDR3 has 13 amino acids. The germline V and J ends were trimmed by 4 bases and 1 base, with 8 bases remaining between them. CDR1 is SGHDN and CDR2 is FVKESK in the germline V gene. The specimen sequenced was peripheral blood. The chain joins TRBV14 to TRBJ2-7; no definite D call. This TCR was recovered from an older woman with COVID-19, enrolled during active disease. CDR3 nucleotides: TGTGCCAGCAGCCCACTTACGTCCTACGAGCAGTACTTC. Translation gives CASSPLTSYEQYF.